The 23 T cell receptor beta chains in this list originate from one sample, sequenced in a study of naive and memory T cell subsets. Findings and caveats of the study: A few larger clonotypes appeared in naive repertoires, especially CD8, possibly memory cells re-expressing CD45RA.

The beta constant-region primer was an equimolar mix of two oligonucleotides covering TRBC1 and TRBC2. Nested alpha and beta constant-region primers with the SP2 primer drove four PCR rounds on ligated cDNA. Using its own MiXCR run on the UMI-ligation and nested PCR reads, TCRdb lists one record per CDR3 protein. This sample has 98,000 or so distinct CDR3 sequences, with more than 12% found just once. No antigen has been assigned to these receptors. Sequencing used naive CD8+ T cells from blood. The receptor source for this set is a human donor in good health.

CDR3 loop: CSATNRAKEETQYF. The CDR3 DNA reads as TGCAGTGCCACAAACAGGGCCAAGGAAGAGACCCAGTACTTC. V and J are TRBV20-1 and TRBJ2-5; weak D call: TRBD1 (6 bases). V was shortened by 6 bases and J by 3 bases, with 17 bases between the two germline ends. Germline-derived CDR1 and CDR2 are DFQATT and SNEGSKA (reference sequence). This CDR3 spans 14 amino acids.

This clonotype was detected a few times. The chain has TRBV12-3 or TRBV12-4 and TRBJ2-5; D may be TRBD2 (5 bases). The CDR3 has 14 amino acids. Deletions cut 3 bases from V and 5 bases from J, with 13 bases between. The CDR3 region has the DNA TGTGCCAGCAGTTTGAGCGGCACCATGGAGACCCAGTACTTC. Residues: CASSLSGTMETQYF.

The sample holds a few counts of this clonotype. V is TRBV24-1 and J is TRBJ1-5, with 9 bases identical to TRBD1. This CDR3 is 14 amino acids long. The V segment lost 3 bases and the J segment 8 bases; nucleotides outside the gene matches: 4. CDR1 and CDR2 (germline): KGHDR, SFDVKD. Written as DNA, the CDR3 is TGTGCCACCAGTGATACCGACAGGGGGAAGCCCCAGCATTTT. Protein: CATSDTDRGKPQHF.

The chain carries TRBV7-9 and TRBJ2-5, with TRBD2 matching 7 bases. The trim removed 3 bases at V and 3 bases at J, leaving 4 bases unmatched. The V gene's germline CDR1 is SEHNR and CDR2 FQNEAQ (reference sequence). The CDR3 contains 14 residues. The CDR3 nucleotides are TGTGCCAGCAGCTTTCGTGGGGGGGAAGAGACCCAGTACTTC. Translation gives CASSFRGGEETQYF.

There are many counts of this clonotype. The chain uses TRBV6-6 and TRBJ1-2; possible D gene TRBD1, 6 bases. Looked up from germline, CDR1 is MNHNY and CDR2 is SVGAGI (reference sequence). V was clipped by 6 bases and J by 0 bases, with 11 bases between them. This CDR3 region has 14 residues. This CDR3 is CASSPTGANYGYTF. The CDR3 DNA reads as TGTGCCAGCAGCCCGACAGGAGCTAACTATGGCTACACCTTC.

The chain recombines TRBV15 with TRBJ2-3, with D perhaps TRBD1 (5 bases). CDR1 LNHNV and CDR2 YYDKDF come from the germline V gene (reference sequence). The CDR3 is 15 residues long. The ends were cut back, 5 bases at V and 4 bases at J, with 16 bases in the middle. As DNA, the CDR3 is TGTGCCACCAGCCCCCAGGAGAAGGGGTCAGATACGCAGTATTTT. Protein sequence: CATSPQEKGSDTQYF.

V gene TRBV5-1 combines with J gene TRBJ2-7; TRBD2 matches 11 bases. With V trimmed by 2 bases and J by 5 bases, 12 bases remained unmatched. The CDR3 is made up of 17 amino acids. Germline-derived CDR1 and CDR2 are SGHRS and YFSETQ. The CDR3 region has the DNA TGCGCCAGCAGCTTTCTCCTTGAGACTAGCGGGAACCACGAGCAGTACTTC. Translated, it gives CASSFLLETSGNHEQYF.

This clonotype came up many times. The V gene is TRBV7-9, the J gene TRBJ1-2; D gene unclear. The germline V and J ends were trimmed by 1 base and 7 bases, with 7 bases remaining between them. This CDR3 region has 12 residues. Germline V CDR1 and CDR2: SEHNR, FQNEAQ (reference sequence). The CDR3 coding sequence is TGTGCCAGCAGCTTAGATATTCTTGGCTACACCTTC. This translates into CASSLDILGYTF.

The chain employs TRBV6-5 and TRBJ2-7; D call uncertain. CDR3 length: 15 amino acids. The germline V gene encodes CDR1 MNHEY and CDR2 SVGAGI. V lost 3 bases, J lost 0 bases, and 12 bases lay in between. CDR3 in amino acids: CASSYGSAASYEQYF. The CDR3 region has the DNA TGTGCCAGCAGTTATGGCTCGGCTGCCTCCTACGAGCAGTACTTC.

This clonotype was counted only a few times. V gene TRBV4-2 combines with J gene TRBJ2-3; D unclear. With 4 bases removed from V and 10 bases from J, the gap between germline ends came to 9 bases. The CDR3 is made up of 11 amino acids. Germline V CDR1 and CDR2: LGHNA, YNFKEQ. CDR3 in DNA: TGTGCCAGCAGCCTAGGACGACCGCAGTATTTT. Its translation is CASSLGRPQYF.

This clonotype has at least ten counts. The rearrangement uses TRBV12-3 or TRBV12-4 and TRBJ2-3, with no clear D. The CDR3 spans 14 residues. V shed 7 bases and J shed 2 bases, with 13 bases lying between them. The CDR3 nucleotides are TGTGCCAGCACCCAATCGACGGTCACAGATACGCAGTATTTT. Protein sequence: CASTQSTVTDTQYF.

This chain uses TRBV20-1 with TRBJ1-1; D remains unclear. The CDR3 runs to 14 residues. Germline V gives CDR1 DFQATT, CDR2 SNEGSKA (reference sequence). Trimming stripped 5 bases from V and 0 bases from J, with 13 bases between. CDR3 nucleotide sequence: TGCAGTGCTTTCGTCCCGGGCTTGAACACTGAAGCTTTCTTT. Encoded protein: CSAFVPGLNTEAFF.

The table lists this clonotype with many counts. V is TRBV4-2 and J is TRBJ1-1; D is undetermined. The ends were cut back, 4 bases at V and 1 base at J, with 10 bases in the middle. Per germline, CDR1 LGHNA and CDR2 YNFKEQ. The CDR3 spans 14 residues. CDR3 bases: TGTGCCAGCAGCCCTAGACCGACGAACACTGAAGCTTTCTTT. As protein: CASSPRPTNTEAFF.

The chain employs TRBV5-5 and TRBJ2-3, with D maybe TRBD1 (6 bases). Trimming took 0 bases from V and 3 from J, leaving 8 bases between them. CDR1 is SGHKS and CDR2 is YYEKEE in the germline V gene (reference sequence). The CDR3 is 14 residues long. The CDR3 DNA follows: TGTGCCAGCAGCTTGGCCCAGGGGACAGATACGCAGTATTTT. This codes for CASSLAQGTDTQYF.

This clonotype was found a few times. This chain links TRBV9 with TRBJ2-7; D perhaps matches TRBD2 (5 bases). Per the germline V gene, CDR1 is SGDLS and CDR2 is YYNGEE. Deletions cut 3 bases from V and 3 bases from J, with 13 bases between. The CDR3 extends over 14 amino acids. CDR3 in DNA: TGTGCCAGCAGCGCAGCTTCACGGGGCTACGAGCAGTACTTC. This codes for CASSAASRGYEQYF.

This chain joins TRBV27 and TRBJ1-2; D not certain. CDR1 and CDR2 (germline): MNHEY, SMNVEV (reference sequence). Trimming removed 8 bases from V and 3 bases from J, with 13 bases in between. The CDR3 is 13 residues long. This chain's CDR3 is CASAAPSDYGYTF. CDR3 nucleotides: TGTGCCAGCGCAGCCCCTTCGGACTATGGCTACACCTTC.

The chain uses TRBV12-3 or TRBV12-4 and TRBJ2-7, with D unresolved. V was shortened by 8 bases and J by 1 base, with 18 bases between the two germline ends. CDR3 length: 15 amino acids. This CDR3 reads CASFGVVSGSYEQYF. DNA of the CDR3: TGTGCCAGCTTTGGAGTCGTCTCCGGATCCTACGAGCAGTACTTC.

The chain links TRBV24-1 to TRBJ2-3; TRBD2 matches at 10 bases. Per the germline V gene, CDR1 is KGHDR and CDR2 is SFDVKD. This CDR3 spans 19 amino acids. V lost 5 bases, J lost 0 bases, and 13 bases stayed unmatched. The chain's CDR3 is CATSVPSGGPLTSTDTQYF. The CDR3 nucleotides read TGTGCCACCAGTGTGCCTAGCGGGGGACCGCTGACTAGCACAGATACGCAGTATTTT.

This clonotype was observed a few times. The chain employs TRBV4-3 and TRBJ2-7; D ambiguous. V dropped 4 bases and J dropped 0 bases, with 16 bases sitting between them. This CDR3 spans 16 amino acids. Germline V gene data show CDR1 as LGHNA and CDR2 as YSLEER. CDR3 amino acids: CASSRVSRSGSYEQYF. The CDR3 DNA sequence: TGCGCCAGCAGCCGCGTGAGCCGGTCTGGCTCCTACGAGCAGTACTTC.

This clonotype was observed many times. The chain employs TRBV20-1 and TRBJ2-3; 7 nucleotides match TRBD1. CDR3 length: 16 residues. In germline, CDR1 is DFQATT, CDR2 SNEGSKA (reference sequence). V gave up 1 base and J gave up 1 base; unmatched junction bases: 8. The DNA for the CDR3 is TGCAGTGCTAGAGTACCTGGGGACAGACGCACAGATACGCAGTATTTT. Translated, it gives CSARVPGDRRTDTQYF.

This clonotype has just a few counts. This chain joins TRBV6-2 or TRBV6-3 and TRBJ2-1; unclear D gene. Germline V CDR1 and CDR2: MNHEY, SVGEGT. V lost 1 base and J 4 bases, leaving 8 bases between the germline ends. The CDR3 runs 14 residues. The CDR3 sequence is CASSYWVAYNEQFF. The DNA for the CDR3 is TGTGCCAGCAGTTACTGGGTAGCTTACAATGAGCAGTTCTTC.

The chain uses TRBV12-3 or TRBV12-4 and TRBJ2-1; 7 nucleotides align to TRBD1. The CDR3 is 15 amino acids. The V and J ends lost 7 bases and 0 bases, in that order; junction bases with no gene match: 6. As DNA, the CDR3 is TGTGCCAGCATAATCCGGGACAGCTCCTACAATGAGCAGTTCTTC. Encoded protein: CASIIRDSSYNEQFF.

CDR3 nucleotide sequence: TGTGCCACCAGTTCACCCAGGGCTCGGAATACGCAGTATTTT. It is translated as CATSSPRARNTQYF. The V gene is TRBV24-1, the J gene TRBJ2-3, with a weak D call TRBD1 (5 bases). This CDR3 comprises 14 residues. V was cut by 6 bases and J by 7 bases, with 16 bases left in between. The V gene's germline CDR1 is KGHDR and CDR2 SFDVKD.